The T cell receptor beta chain under discussion was sequenced for a study of CD8+ T cells in alopecia areata. Background on the study: Treated patients swallowed 5 to 10 mg of oral tofacitinib twice daily.

Once RNA had been extracted, it was reverse transcribed into cDNA to act as the sequencing template. Sequencing was performed with immunoSEQ multiplex PCR; in TCRdb, only in-frame clones are kept and a portion is missing. The sample holds 150,000 to 200,000 clones, approximately 65% seen once. This clone turned up a few times. Per the germline V gene, CDR1 is KGHSH and CDR2 is LQKENI. This CDR3 has 19 amino acids. V trimming: 2 bases; J trimming: 5 bases; junction bases outside the gene matches: 16. The source material was CD8+ T cells sorted from blood, sampled at week 0. The chain joins TRBV18 to TRBJ2-2, with 8 bases that match TRBD2. This sequence originates from a human donor with alopecia areata. As DNA, the CDR3 is TGTGCCAGCTCACCATTAGAGGGAGAAGCGGGGGATCGAACCGGGGAGCTGTTTTTT. Amino acid sequence: CASSPLEGEAGDRTGELFF.